These T cell receptor beta chains were read from a single sample in a study of cytomegalovirus exposure and HLA in healthy donors. TCRdb keeps only in-frame clones here, not all; method: immunoSEQ multiplex PCR. The data contain around 120,000 clones, around three quarters of them singletons. The sample taken for sequencing was PBMCs. The source of these receptors is a male donor in good health and CMV-seronegative. Each CDR3 is given with its conserved first and last residue. The D gene is left open where the match is weak. The size field is filled for only some rows; it gives once, few, many or a size class.

D: TRBD1; V: TRBV7-9; J: TRBJ2-7; size: once; DNA: TGTGCCAGCAGCCGATTGGTGGCCCGGGACAGGGGCTACGAGCAGTACTTC; CDR3: CASSRLVARDRGYEQYF
D: TRBD2; V: TRBV2; J: TRBJ2-3; size: NA; DNA: TGTGCCAGCAGCGGCGGGAGGGCACTTAGCACAGATACGCAGTATTTT; CDR3: CASSGGRALSTDTQYF
D: NA; V: TRBV19; J: TRBJ1-2; size: few; DNA: TGTGCCAGTAGTATTGGTAATTCGGTGTTTCATGGCTACACCTTC; CDR3: CASSIGNSVFHGYTF
D: NA; V: TRBV6-5; J: TRBJ1-4; size: NA; DNA: TGTGCCAGCAGTTACTTTTCAGGGAACAATGAAAAACTGTTTTTT; CDR3: CASSYFSGNNEKLFF
D: TRBD1; V: TRBV28; J: TRBJ2-1; size: NA; DNA: TGTGCCAGCATCGGGCAGGGGGCGTACAATGAGCAGTTCTTC; CDR3: CASIGQGAYNEQFF
D: NA; V: TRBV5-1; J: TRBJ1-1; size: NA; DNA: TGCGCCAGCCAGATCCAGGAGAACACTGAAGCTTTCTTT; CDR3: CASQIQENTEAFF
D: NA; V: TRBV28; J: TRBJ1-2; size: NA; DNA: TGTGCCAGCGTCGACGGGGGTAACTATGGCTACACCTTC; CDR3: CASVDGGNYGYTF
D: TRBD1; V: TRBV7-6; J: TRBJ1-1; size: NA; DNA: TGTGCCAGCAGCTTAAGGACGGGACAGGGGGCTCACACTGAAGCTTTCTTT; CDR3: CASSLRTGQGAHTEAFF
D: TRBD1; V: TRBV5-4; J: TRBJ1-4; size: NA; DNA: TGTGCCAGCAGTCCCGGACAGGGACGAGGAGAAAAACTGTTTTTT; CDR3: CASSPGQGRGEKLFF
D: NA; V: TRBV5-8; J: TRBJ1-1; size: NA; DNA: TGTGCCAGCAGCTTTTGGGGAGGCAACACTGAAGCTTTCTTT; CDR3: CASSFWGGNTEAFF
D: TRBD1; V: TRBV4-3; J: TRBJ2-6; size: NA; DNA: TGCGCCAGCAGCCGGACAGGGGTCCTCTCTGGGGCCAACGTCCTGACTTTC; CDR3: CASSRTGVLSGANVLTF
D: TRBD2; V: TRBV5-1; J: TRBJ2-7; size: once; DNA: TGCGCCAGCAGCTTGGGGAGCGGGAGGGGGTACGAGCAGTACTTC; CDR3: CASSLGSGRGYEQYF
D: NA; V: TRBV2; J: TRBJ1-1; size: NA; DNA: TGTGCCAGCAATTTCGGTCTTACGGACACTGAAGCTTTCTTT; CDR3: CASNFGLTDTEAFF
D: TRBD1; V: TRBV4-3; J: TRBJ1-2; size: NA; DNA: TGCGCCAGCAGCCAAGATAGTAGGGGGACAGCGGATGGCTACACCTTC; CDR3: CASSQDSRGTADGYTF
D: TRBD1; V: TRBV30; J: TRBJ1-1; size: NA; DNA: TGTGCCTGGGAGAGGACAGGGATGGGCACTGAAGCTTTCTTT; CDR3: CAWERTGMGTEAFF
D: TRBD2; V: TRBV10-3; J: TRBJ2-7; size: NA; DNA: TGTGCCATCAGTGAGGTCGGGAGGTCGGGGGAGCAGTACTTC; CDR3: CAISEVGRSGEQYF
D: NA; V: TRBV7-9; J: TRBJ1-1; size: NA; DNA: TGTGCCAGCAGGGAATCAACAGGGAACACTGAAGCTTTCTTT; CDR3: CASRESTGNTEAFF
D: TRBD1; V: TRBV6-5; J: TRBJ2-7; size: few; DNA: TGTGCCAGCAGCCGACAGGGGGTGGGTGAGCAGTACTTC; CDR3: CASSRQGVGEQYF
D: TRBD2; V: TRBV25-1; J: TRBJ2-3; size: NA; DNA: TGTGCCAGCAGTGGACGTCGGGGGAGGGGAGATACGCAGTATTTT; CDR3: CASSGRRGRGDTQYF
D: NA; V: TRBV7-9; J: TRBJ1-4; size: NA; DNA: TGTGCCAGCAGCTCCCGTTCGGGGTTAGATGAAAAACTGTTTTTT; CDR3: CASSSRSGLDEKLFF
D: NA; V: TRBV5-5; J: TRBJ1-5; size: NA; DNA: TGTGCCAGCAGCAGGGAAGGACAGTTTCACTTGCCCCAGCATTTT; CDR3: CASSREGQFHLPQHF
D: TRBD2; V: TRBV5-1; J: TRBJ2-3; size: NA; DNA: TGCGCCAGCAGCTTGGCTAGCGGGGGGGAAGATACGCAGTATTTT; CDR3: CASSLASGGEDTQYF
D: NA; V: TRBV4-3; J: TRBJ2-3; size: NA; DNA: TGCGCCAGCAGCGCTATTGCGGGGAGAACAGATACGCAGTATTTT; CDR3: CASSAIAGRTDTQYF
D: NA; V: TRBV2; J: TRBJ2-2; size: NA; DNA: TGTGCCAGCAGTGAAGCGCCTAATCGGGGGGAGCTGTTTTTT; CDR3: CASSEAPNRGELFF
D: TRBD1; V: TRBV11-1; J: TRBJ1-2; size: NA; DNA: TGTGCCAGCAGCCCGGGACAGGGGGCCTATGGCTACACCTTC; CDR3: CASSPGQGAYGYTF
D: NA; V: TRBV30; J: TRBJ1-1; size: NA; DNA: TGTGCCTGGAGTGTACAGTTGGAGAACACTGAAGCTTTCTTT; CDR3: CAWSVQLENTEAFF
D: TRBD1; V: TRBV5-4; J: TRBJ2-4; size: NA; DNA: TGTGCCAGCAGCTCGGGACAGGGGAGGTCCAAAAACATTCAGTACTTC; CDR3: CASSSGQGRSKNIQYF
D: TRBD1; V: TRBV4-2; J: TRBJ2-7; size: NA; DNA: TGTGCCAGCAGCCCTCCCGTGACAGGGAGTTACGAGCAGTACTTC; CDR3: CASSPPVTGSYEQYF
D: TRBD2; V: TRBV30; J: TRBJ2-7; size: NA; DNA: TGTGCCAGTAAGGGACTAGCGGGAGTCGAGCAGTACTTC; CDR3: CASKGLAGVEQYF
D: NA; V: TRBV30; J: TRBJ2-1; size: NA; DNA: TGTGCCTGGAGGGGGGGGGCGCGCAATGAGCAGTTCTTC; CDR3: CAWRGGARNEQFF
D: NA; V: TRBV4-1; J: TRBJ1-1; size: few; DNA: TGCGCCAGCAGCCAAGATCTGGGCAGGGGTAGGGCTTTCTTT; CDR3: CASSQDLGRGRAFF
D: NA; V: TRBV30; J: TRBJ1-4; size: NA; DNA: TGTGCCTGGAGTAACAAGTCAGGAGAAAAACTGTTTTTT; CDR3: CAWSNKSGEKLFF
D: TRBD2; V: TRBV27; J: TRBJ2-7; size: NA; DNA: TGTGCCAGCAGTCTAGCGGGGGGGCCTCCCGGCGAGCAGTACTTC; CDR3: CASSLAGGPPGEQYF
D: NA; V: TRBV28; J: TRBJ1-6; size: NA; DNA: TGTGCCAGCAGCCCCCCGGGGGGAACGACCTATAATTCACCCCTCCACTTT; CDR3: CASSPPGGTTYNSPLHF
D: NA; V: TRBV7-9; J: TRBJ1-2; size: NA; DNA: TGTTCCAGCAGCGGGCGGGTGGAGGGCTACACCTTC; CDR3: CSSSGRVEGYTF
D: NA; V: TRBV7-2; J: TRBJ1-1; size: NA; DNA: TGTGCCAGCAGCTTAACTCTCCGGAGGGACACTGAAGCTTTCTTT; CDR3: CASSLTLRRDTEAFF
D: NA; V: TRBV4-3; J: TRBJ2-4; size: NA; DNA: TGCGCCAGCAGCCAAGTCTGGCGTAGAGGGATCATTCAGTACTTC; CDR3: CASSQVWRRGIIQYF
D: TRBD2; V: TRBV19; J: TRBJ2-7; size: NA; DNA: TGTGCCAGTAGTCTACTAGCGGGAGGGAGCTCCTACGAGCAGTACTTC; CDR3: CASSLLAGGSSYEQYF
D: TRBD1; V: TRBV5-8; J: TRBJ1-3; size: NA; DNA: TGTGCCAGCAGCTCCGGGACAGTCTCTGGAAACACCATATATTTT; CDR3: CASSSGTVSGNTIYF
D: TRBD2; V: TRBV6-4; J: TRBJ2-3; size: NA; DNA: TGTGCCAGCAGTGAAGCGGGAGGGGGGACAGATACGCAGTATTTT; CDR3: CASSEAGGGTDTQYF
D: NA; V: TRBV6-5; J: TRBJ2-2; size: NA; DNA: TGTGCCAGCAGCGAACTAGGGATCGGGGAGCTGTTTTTT; CDR3: CASSELGIGELFF